This T cell receptor (beta chain) is drawn from a study of T-cell memory formation after mild COVID-19. Points from the study as a whole: Contracting CD4+ clones lay largely in CM and EM, with CD8+ ones residing in EMRA.

TCRdb re-called the 5' RACE reads with MiXCR, one entry per CDR3 protein. The sample shows 150,000 to 200,000 distinct CDR3 sequences, under 14% of them seen only once. Unmatched junction bases numbered 7, after V lost 5 bases and J lost 8 bases. This CDR3 is 16 amino acids long. Germline V lookup: CDR1 LGHDT, CDR2 YNNKEL (reference sequence). About this clonotype: Its antigen is still unknown.

The sequence derives from a man aged 18 to 29 who had mild COVID-19 (a few samples of this study predate the infection). Cell type and time point are not known. The genes are TRBV3-1 and TRBJ1-6, with TRBD1 identical over 12 bases. Sequences were obtained from PBMCs or a T cell subset sorted from them (not recorded which). In DNA form, the CDR3 reads TGTGCCAGCAGCAGAAGGGACAGGGGGCTCTATTCACCCCTCCACTTT. This sequence encodes CASSRRDRGLYSPLHF.